This TCR beta chain was profiled in a study of CD8 T cells in ankylosing spondylitis (dated 2017 in TCRdb). Turning to the overall study: The study set out to find disease-linked TCR variants by profiling T cell receptor beta repertoires in ankylosing spondylitis patients and healthy donors. The full study cohort was made up of about 25 ankylosing spondylitis patients and over 90 healthy donors. Samples of peripheral blood were taken, and for ankylosing spondylitis patients, synovial fluid was collected as well.

Looking up the germline V gene (reference sequence) yields CDR1 DFQATT and CDR2 SNEGSKA. The CDR3, cysteine through phenylalanine, is 12 amino acids long. The entry retains the CDR3 DNA only, 36 bases that are in frame from base 1. At the junction V is shortened by 0 bases and J by 7 bases, with 10 bases in between. TCRdb shows the sequencer as Illumina HiSeq 2500. TCR beta libraries were prepared by quantitative 5'-RACE with molecular barcodes. The paper's data handling went like this. A new computational method based on a probabilistic model of VDJ rearrangement was used to identify disease-linked TCR variants. TCRdb ran its own pipeline on the public reads, namely fastp trimming at Q25 and MiXCR clone calling, and kept in-frame beta chains. Duplicate CDR3 protein sequences are folded into a single record with the most common DNA and genes. V and J calls and clone size were set by TCRdb, not the authors. The table for this sample lists under 150,000 distinct CDR3 sequences; roughly an eighth of them were counted only once. The ten largest account for about 3% of the sample.

What the study reported, not specific to this receptor: Blood from ankylosing spondylitis patients appeared to be characterized by a TCR beta motif made up of eight highly homologous amino acid variants. According to the report, matched synovial fluid samples from ankylosing spondylitis patients were significantly enriched for the disease-linked clones. The disease-linked clones showed a CD8+ phenotype and occurred at relatively low frequencies in peripheral blood. Some TCR beta motif variants had previously been reported in synovial fluid and blood of reactive arthritis patients, which suggested common disease-initiation mechanisms.

The sample holds a few counts of this clonotype. Its antigen is currently not known. Base qualities are not recorded, but no much larger clone differs from it by a single base. The source is a female donor with ankylosing spondylitis or in good health (not recorded which). The sequenced material came from blood, either unsorted or a sorted T cell fraction (not recorded which). The V and J genes are TRBV20-1 and TRBJ2-7, and perhaps TRBD1 as D gene, on 5 matching bases. The CDR3 region has the sequence CSARDGNREQYF. The DNA sequence is as follows: TGCAGTGCTAGAGACGGTAACAGGGAGCAGTACTTC.